These T cell receptor beta chains were read from a single sample in a study of blood T cell repertoires in COVID-19. The repertoire was sequenced with immunoSEQ multiplex PCR; TCRdb's copy has only in-frame clones and lacks some. The sample consists of 280,000 or so clones, 70% to 90% of them appearing once. The sequencing input was PBMCs or T cells enriched from blood (not recorded which). The receptor source for this set is a man aged 25-45 years who had recovered from COVID-19. CDR3s include the opening cysteine and the closing phenylalanine or tryptophan. The order of the fields is V gene, D gene, clone size, J gene, CDR3 protein, CDR3 DNA. A D gene is named only where the DNA matches it firmly. Clone size is given for some rows only: seen once, a few or many times, or a class if the clone is expanded.

V gene: TRBV9
D gene: NA
clone size: NA
J gene: TRBJ2-5
CDR3 protein: CASSVSQSGGETQYF
CDR3 DNA: TGTGCCAGCAGCGTAAGTCAATCCGGAGGAGAGACCCAGTACTTC

V gene: TRBV5-6
D gene: NA
clone size: NA
J gene: TRBJ2-7
CDR3 protein: CASSPGWGVRYEQYF
CDR3 DNA: TGTGCCAGCAGCCCTGGGTGGGGGGTCCGCTACGAGCAGTACTTC

V gene: TRBV18
D gene: NA
clone size: NA
J gene: TRBJ2-2
CDR3 protein: CASSPPQGGGELFF
CDR3 DNA: TGTGCCAGCTCACCACCTCAGGGAGGCGGGGAGCTGTTTTTT

V gene: TRBV9
D gene: TRBD1
clone size: NA
J gene: TRBJ1-2
CDR3 protein: CASSKTGDFYGYTF
CDR3 DNA: TGTGCCAGCAGCAAGACAGGGGACTTCTATGGCTACACCTTC

V gene: TRBV11-2
D gene: NA
clone size: NA
J gene: TRBJ2-3
CDR3 protein: CASSPQTGPTDTQYF
CDR3 DNA: TGTGCCAGCAGCCCCCAGACAGGCCCCACAGATACGCAGTATTTT

V gene: TRBV6-6
D gene: TRBD1
clone size: NA
J gene: TRBJ1-3
CDR3 protein: CASSPGQAGNTIYF
CDR3 DNA: TGTGCCAGCAGCCCCGGACAGGCTGGAAACACCATATATTTT

V gene: TRBV3-1/TRBV3-2
D gene: NA
clone size: NA
J gene: TRBJ1-2
CDR3 protein: CASSQDLWWRSNYGYTF
CDR3 DNA: TGTGCCAGCAGCCAAGATCTGTGGTGGAGGAGTAACTATGGCTACACCTTC

V gene: TRBV6-4
D gene: TRBD2
clone size: NA
J gene: TRBJ2-3
CDR3 protein: CASSDWASGGASDTQYF
CDR3 DNA: TGTGCCAGCAGTGACTGGGCCAGCGGGGGGGCCTCAGATACGCAGTATTTT

V gene: TRBV9
D gene: NA
clone size: NA
J gene: TRBJ2-3
CDR3 protein: CASDGGRGDTQYF
CDR3 DNA: TGTGCCAGCGACGGCGGGCGGGGAGATACGCAGTATTTT

V gene: TRBV11-2
D gene: TRBD1
clone size: few
J gene: TRBJ1-1
CDR3 protein: CASAEGGGGYTEAFF
CDR3 DNA: TGTGCCAGCGCAGAAGGAGGGGGCGGGTACACTGAAGCTTTCTTT

V gene: TRBV18
D gene: TRBD2
clone size: once
J gene: TRBJ2-3
CDR3 protein: CASSPGLAGLSSTDTQYF
CDR3 DNA: TGTGCCAGCTCACCGGGACTAGCGGGGCTCTCTAGCACAGATACGCAGTATTTT

V gene: TRBV5-1
D gene: TRBD1
clone size: NA
J gene: TRBJ2-5
CDR3 protein: CASSLRTGGAETQYF
CDR3 DNA: TGCGCCAGCAGCTTAAGGACAGGGGGCGCAGAGACCCAGTACTTC

V gene: TRBV6-9
D gene: NA
clone size: NA
J gene: TRBJ1-5
CDR3 protein: CASVDQGGSNQPQHF
CDR3 DNA: TGTGCCAGCGTTGACCAGGGAGGGAGCAATCAGCCCCAGCATTTT

V gene: TRBV5-6
D gene: NA
clone size: few
J gene: TRBJ1-2
CDR3 protein: CASSLGPGVNYGYTF
CDR3 DNA: TGTGCCAGCAGCCTGGGACCGGGGGTTAACTATGGCTACACCTTC

V gene: TRBV5-1
D gene: NA
clone size: few
J gene: TRBJ1-2
CDR3 protein: CASSLQGDGYTF
CDR3 DNA: TGCGCCAGCAGCTTACAGGGAGACGGCTACACCTTC

V gene: TRBV6-5
D gene: TRBD1
clone size: NA
J gene: TRBJ1-5
CDR3 protein: CASMRDSYSNQPQHF
CDR3 DNA: TGTGCCAGCATGCGGGACAGTTATAGCAATCAGCCCCAGCATTTT

V gene: TRBV6-5
D gene: NA
clone size: NA
J gene: TRBJ2-5
CDR3 protein: CASSYWSGGRETQYF
CDR3 DNA: TGTGCCAGCAGTTACTGGTCCGGGGGGCGGGAGACCCAGTACTTC

V gene: TRBV19
D gene: NA
clone size: NA
J gene: TRBJ1-4
CDR3 protein: CASSRSSLSGEKLFF
CDR3 DNA: TGTGCCAGTAGTAGGTCCTCCTTGAGCGGGGAAAAACTGTTTTTT

V gene: TRBV5-1
D gene: NA
clone size: NA
J gene: TRBJ1-6
CDR3 protein: CASSLTHSSYNSPLHF
CDR3 DNA: TGCGCCAGCAGCTTGACCCACAGCTCCTATAATTCACCCCTCCACTTT

V gene: TRBV28
D gene: TRBD1
clone size: once
J gene: TRBJ1-2
CDR3 protein: CASSRWDRAYGYTF
CDR3 DNA: TGTGCCAGCAGCCGCTGGGACAGGGCCTATGGCTACACCTTC

V gene: TRBV5-8
D gene: TRBD1
clone size: NA
J gene: TRBJ1-1
CDR3 protein: CASSWTGGEAFF
CDR3 DNA: TGTGCCAGCAGCTGGACAGGGGGAGAAGCTTTCTTT

V gene: TRBV6-1
D gene: NA
clone size: NA
J gene: TRBJ1-1
CDR3 protein: CASSEEGRRGRDTEAFF
CDR3 DNA: TGTGCCAGCAGTGAAGAGGGTAGGAGGGGGAGGGACACTGAAGCTTTCTTT

V gene: TRBV9
D gene: NA
clone size: NA
J gene: TRBJ2-3
CDR3 protein: CASSVSPGNSKPTSTDTQYF
CDR3 DNA: TGTGCCAGCAGCGTGTCGCCGGGAAACAGTAAACCTACTAGCACAGATACGCAGTATTTT

V gene: TRBV10-3
D gene: TRBD1
clone size: NA
J gene: TRBJ1-1
CDR3 protein: CATTNEQGRTEAFF
CDR3 DNA: TGTGCCACCACCAACGAACAGGGGAGGACTGAAGCTTTCTTT

V gene: TRBV5-8
D gene: NA
clone size: NA
J gene: TRBJ2-7
CDR3 protein: CASNRDTSYEQYF
CDR3 DNA: TGTGCCAGCAACCGGGACACCTCCTACGAGCAGTACTTC

V gene: TRBV10-3
D gene: NA
clone size: few
J gene: TRBJ1-6
CDR3 protein: CAISDRTTPLHF
CDR3 DNA: TGTGCCATCAGTGACAGGACTACACCCCTCCACTTT

V gene: TRBV29-1
D gene: NA
clone size: NA
J gene: TRBJ2-3
CDR3 protein: CSVDAGSTDTQYF
CDR3 DNA: TGCAGCGTTGATGCGGGGAGCACAGATACGCAGTATTTT